A single sample gave rise to the 4 T cell receptor beta chains below, sequenced in a study of PD-L1 blockade in urothelial cancer. Profiled with immunoSEQ multiplex PCR; TCRdb holds only in-frame clones, not every one. The table lists roughly 74,000 clones, about nine tenths of them singletons. Sequencing was performed on PBMCs, taken around atezolizumab (anti-PD-L1) treatment. The receptors derive from a woman in her seventies with urothelial cancer.

The J gene is TRBJ1-3, the V gene TRBV30, with TRBD1 as a possible D gene (5 bases). V lost 3 bases, J lost 0 bases, and 15 bases lay in between. Germline CDR1 reads GTSNPN; CDR2 reads SVGIG (reference sequence). The length of the CDR3 is 16 residues. The chain's CDR3 is CAWRELPGNSGNTIYF. CDR3 sequence (DNA): TGTGCCTGGAGGGAGCTCCCAGGGAACTCTGGAAACACCATATATTTT. The full variable domain, its missing parts supplied by reference TRBV30 and TRBJ1-3, is SQTIHQWPATLVQPVGSPLSLECTVEGTSNPNLYWYRQAAGRGLQLLFYSVGIGQISSEVPQNLSASRPQDRQFILSSKKLLLSDSGFYLCAWRELPGNSGNTIYFGEGSWLTVV.

The CDR3 region is CAISEDRGRYTEAFF. The CDR3 DNA is TGTGCCATCAGTGAGGACAGGGGCCGCTACACTGAAGCTTTCTTT. This chain connects TRBV10-3 to TRBJ1-1; 8 bases map to TRBD1. J was trimmed by 3 bases and V by 2 bases; bases with no gene match: 5. This CDR3 has 15 amino acids. CDR1 ENHRY and CDR2 SYGVKD come from the germline V gene.

The rearrangement links TRBV30 to TRBJ2-7; TRBD2 matches at 8 bases. Germline-derived CDR1 and CDR2 are GTSNPN and SVGIG (reference sequence). This CDR3 has 14 amino acids. With 1 base clipped from V and 1 base from J, the junction kept 3 bases outside the gene matches. The CDR3 loop is CAWSGGGTSYEQYF. CDR3 DNA sequence: TGTGCCTGGAGTGGCGGGGGGACTTCCTACGAGCAGTACTTC.

The gene calls are TRBV27 and TRBJ2-1; possible D gene TRBD2, 5 bases. The V end was cut by 8 bases, the J end by 1 base, with 9 bases between. The germline CDR1 and CDR2 sequences are MNHEY and SMNVEV (reference sequence). The CDR3 spans 13 residues. The CDR3 reads CASRSVSYNEQFF. The CDR3 nucleotides read TGTGCCAGCCGTAGCGTGTCCTACAATGAGCAGTTCTTC.